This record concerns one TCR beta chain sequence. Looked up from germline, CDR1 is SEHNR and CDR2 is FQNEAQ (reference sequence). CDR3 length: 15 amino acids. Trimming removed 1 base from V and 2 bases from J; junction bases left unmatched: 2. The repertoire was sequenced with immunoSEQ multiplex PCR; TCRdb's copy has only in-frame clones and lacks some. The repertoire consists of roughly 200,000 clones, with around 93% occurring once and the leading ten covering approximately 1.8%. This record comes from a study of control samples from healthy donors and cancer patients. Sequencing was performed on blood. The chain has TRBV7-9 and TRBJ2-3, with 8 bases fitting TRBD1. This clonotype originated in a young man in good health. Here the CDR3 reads CASSLGQGYTDTQYF. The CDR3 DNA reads TGTGCCAGCAGCTTAGGACAGGGGTACACAGATACGCAGTATTTT.